Below are 32 T cell receptor beta chains sequenced from a single sample in a study of OX40 agonist ivuxolimab in advanced cancers. Produced via immunoSEQ multiplex PCR; TCRdb's table is partial and in-frame only. The sample gives around 65,000 clones, approximately 86% of which show up once; roughly 5.1% is in the top ten. Here the sequenced sample was CD4+ or CD8+ T cells sorted from blood, taken in a trial of the OX40 agonist ivuxolimab. These TCRs come from an adult with an advanced solid tumor such as melanoma, head and neck, liver or kidney cancer.

The chain uses TRBV5-1 and TRBJ1-2; a weak D match, TRBD1 (5 bases). Germline CDR1 SGHRS, CDR2 YFSETQ. This CDR3 has 14 residues. V was cut by 4 bases and J by 5 bases, with 15 bases left in between. CDR3 region: CASSPGAEEYGYTF. The CDR3 nucleotides are TGCGCCAGCAGCCCCGGGGCAGAGGAATATGGCTACACCTTC. Complete variable domain (other parts from reference TRBV5-1 and TRBJ1-2): KAGVTQTPRYLIKTRGQQVTLSCSPISGHRSVSWYQQTPGQGLQFLFEYFSETQRNKGNFPGRFSGRQFSNSRSEMNVSTLELGDSALYLCASSPGAEEYGYTFGSGTRLTVV.

This rearrangement joins TRBV28 to TRBJ1-5, with D possibly TRBD1 on 5 matching bases. V was trimmed by 6 bases and J by 7 bases, leaving 10 bases between them. The CDR3 runs to 12 residues. The germline V gene has CDR1 MDHEN and CDR2 SYDVKM. The CDR3 DNA follows: TGTGCCAGCAGGGGGGAACCCCAGCCCCAGCATTTT. Translating it yields CASRGEPQPQHF.

The V call is TRBV6-4, the J call TRBJ2-5; possibly TRBD1 for D (5 bases). V was pared by 4 bases and J by 0 bases, with 6 bases between. This CDR3 comprises 13 residues. Germline V gene lookup returns CDR1 MRHNA and CDR2 SNTAGT. CDR3: CASSVQDQETQYF. In DNA, the CDR3 is TGTGCCAGCAGTGTACAGGACCAAGAGACCCAGTACTTC.

The chain uses TRBV28 and TRBJ1-1; a possible D gene is TRBD1 (6 bases). V gave up 5 bases and J gave up 11 bases, with 15 bases separating them. This CDR3 spans 12 amino acids. Germline V CDR1 and CDR2: MDHEN, SYDVKM. The CDR3 nucleotides read TGTGCCAGCAGTGAGGGGGTACGGGAGGCTTTCTTT. It yields the protein CASSEGVREAFF.

J is TRBJ2-7 and V is TRBV6-6; weak D call: TRBD2 (5 bases). The germline V gene encodes CDR1 MNHNY and CDR2 SVGAGI (reference sequence). V lost 6 bases and J 2 bases, leaving 20 bases between the germline ends. The CDR3 contains 16 residues. The CDR3 region is CASRREERIRTYEQYF. The DNA of the CDR3 is TGTGCCAGCAGGAGGGAAGAGAGAATACGAACCTACGAGCAGTACTTC.

The J gene is TRBJ1-1, the V gene TRBV19; no firm D call. Germline V gene data show CDR1 as LNHDA and CDR2 as SQIVND (reference sequence). Trimming pared 5 bases from V and 6 bases from J, leaving 13 bases between. The length of the CDR3 is 13 residues. The CDR3 here is CASSPQVPPEAFF. In DNA form, the CDR3 reads TGTGCCAGTAGTCCTCAGGTCCCCCCTGAAGCTTTCTTT.

CDR3 DNA sequence: TGTGCCAGCAGCCCTCAGGCGGGTACAGATACGCAGTATTTT. Protein sequence: CASSPQAGTDTQYF. The chain couples TRBV11-1 to TRBJ2-3, with a possible D match to TRBD2 (5 bases). CDR3 length: 14 residues. Germline V CDR1 and CDR2: SGHAT, FQDESV (reference sequence). The V and J ends lost 5 bases and 3 bases respectively, with 12 bases between them.

This chain connects TRBV5-1 to TRBJ2-4; either TRBD1 or TRBD2 may fit D (5 bases each). CDR1 and CDR2 from the germline V gene are SGHRS and YFSETQ. This CDR3 region has 14 residues. V was cut by 0 bases and J by 7 bases, with 11 bases left in between. The CDR3 bases are TGCGCCAGCAGCTTGGAAGGGGAGCTGAACATTCAGTACTTC. This translates into CASSLEGELNIQYF.

This sequence joins TRBV19 and TRBJ2-7, with D hard to call. CDR3 length: 16 amino acids. The V end was cut by 3 bases, the J end by 2 bases, with 17 bases between. From germline, CDR1 is LNHDA and CDR2 SQIVND (reference sequence). The CDR3 DNA is TGTGCCAGTAGTATGACCCCCTCGGCAGCGCCCTACGAGCAGTACTTC. It codes for CASSMTPSAAPYEQYF.

V usage is TRBV4-1 and J usage is TRBJ2-3, with D possibly called TRBD1 or TRBD2 (5 bases each). The CDR3 sequence is 17 residues long. Germline-derived CDR1 and CDR2 are MGHRA and YSYEKL. V was cut by 0 bases and J by 6 bases, with 19 bases left in between. The CDR3 reads CASSQDSGPMGVDTQYF. The CDR3 coding sequence is TGCGCCAGCAGCCAAGATTCAGGACCTATGGGGGTGGATACGCAGTATTTT.

The J gene is TRBJ2-3, the V gene TRBV5-1, with 8 positions matching TRBD1. The germline gives CDR1 SGHRS, CDR2 YFSETQ. There are 14 residues in the CDR3. Trimming removed 4 bases from V and 5 bases from J; junction bases left unmatched: 6. As DNA, the CDR3 is TGCGCCAGCAGCCCTACAGACAGGGGAGATACGCAGTATTTT. Its translation: CASSPTDRGDTQYF.

The V call is TRBV19, the J call TRBJ1-1; TRBD1 aligns across 7 bases. CDR1 and CDR2 (germline): LNHDA, SQIVND (reference sequence). The CDR3 has 13 residues. V lost 5 bases and J lost 6; bases outside the gene matches: 6. The DNA of the CDR3 is TGTGCCAGTAGTTCGGGACAGAGTGCTGAAGCTTTCTTT. It translates to CASSSGQSAEAFF.

The genes are TRBV7-2 and TRBJ2-1, with D tentatively TRBD2 (5 bases). In germline, CDR1 is SGHTA, CDR2 FQGNSA. This CDR3 spans 15 amino acids. V was cut by 0 bases and J by 1 base, with 7 bases left in between. CDR3 sequence (DNA): TGTGCCAGCAGCTTAGCGGAGGTTTCCTACAATGAGCAGTTCTTC. Its translation is CASSLAEVSYNEQFF.

This chain uses TRBV7-3 with TRBJ1-2, with D maybe TRBD1 (5 bases). Germline V gene data show CDR1 as SGHTA and CDR2 as FQGTGA. This CDR3 is 12 amino acids long. The ends were cut back, 2 bases at V and 7 bases at J, with 8 bases in the middle. For the CDR3, the DNA is TGTGCCAGCAGCTTAGGGACCGGTGGCTACACCTTC. Its translation is CASSLGTGGYTF.

About this clone: At one of its ends the junction is not consistent with the germline gene, which may arise from a read error. The gene calls are TRBV28 and TRBJ2-7; no definite D call. The germline CDR1 and CDR2 sequences are MDHEN and SYDVKM. The CDR3 spans 12 residues. The CDR3 loop is CASSLSDGWQYF. The CDR3, as DNA: TGTGCCAGCAGCTTATCTGACGGCTGGCAGTACTTC. Based on the CDR3 plus reference TRBV28 and TRBJ2-7, the full variable domain is DVKVTQSSRYLVKRTGEKVFLECVQDMDHENMFWYRQDPGLGLRLIYFSYDVKMKEKGDIPEGYSVSREKKERFSLILESASTNQTSMYLCASSLSDGWQYFGPGTRLTVT.

This clone was counted a few times. This chain joins TRBV9 and TRBJ1-2; D is undetermined. Trimming cost V 0 bases and J 8 bases, with 14 bases left between them. Per germline, CDR1 SGDLS and CDR2 YYNGEE. CDR3 length: 14 amino acids. The CDR3 region has the DNA TGTGCCAGCAGCGTAGGTCAGGATCTGTACGGCTACACCTTC. Protein sequence: CASSVGQDLYGYTF.

This chain joins TRBV27 and TRBJ1-2; D perhaps matches TRBD1 (5 bases). CDR3 length: 11 amino acids. With 3 bases removed from V and 10 bases from J, the gap between germline ends came to 9 bases. In germline, CDR1 is MNHEY, CDR2 SMNVEV (reference sequence). The CDR3 DNA reads TGTGCCAGCAGTTTCGGGGGGGTCTACACCTTC. This gives the protein CASSFGGVYTF.

The chain links TRBV29-1 to TRBJ1-2; maybe TRBD1 (5 bases). Germline lookup yields CDR1 SQVTM and CDR2 ANQGSEA. This CDR3 has 12 residues. V was shortened by 7 bases and J by 4 bases, with 13 bases between the two germline ends. Here the CDR3 DNA reads TGCAGCGCCTTGGGGACGGCCTATGGCTACACCTTC. Its translation: CSALGTAYGYTF.

The chain recombines TRBV28 with TRBJ2-1; no clear D. The CDR3 runs 15 residues. Germline CDR1 reads MDHEN; CDR2 reads SYDVKM. Between the trimmed V and J ends, which lost 7 bases and 0 bases, there was a span of 13 bases. The DNA for the CDR3 is TGTGCCAGCATCAGTCAGGACCGCTCCTACAATGAGCAGTTCTTC. This translates into CASISQDRSYNEQFF.

This chain joins TRBV18 and TRBJ2-5; D gene unclear. The ends were cut back, 6 bases at V and 4 bases at J, with 15 bases in the middle. The CDR3 runs to 14 residues. Germline loops: CDR1 KGHSH, CDR2 LQKENI. CDR3 residues: CASSTSWGRETQYF. In DNA form, the CDR3 reads TGTGCCAGCTCTACCAGTTGGGGAAGAGAGACCCAGTACTTC.

The rearrangement links TRBV5-1 to TRBJ1-4; 7 bases fit TRBD1. V lost 6 bases to trimming and J lost 0 bases; unmatched junction nucleotides: 5. CDR1 is SGHRS and CDR2 is YFSETQ in the germline V gene. This CDR3 has 15 amino acids. Here the CDR3 reads CASTRQGATNEKLFF. The CDR3 DNA sequence: TGCGCCAGCACGAGGCAGGGGGCAACTAATGAAAAACTGTTTTTT.

The chain joins TRBV28 to TRBJ2-6; D not certain. This CDR3 is built from 12 residues. The germline V gene encodes CDR1 MDHEN and CDR2 SYDVKM. Trimming cost V 8 bases and J 4 bases, with 6 bases left between them. The CDR3 bases are TGTGCCAGCCGGACCGGGGCCAACGTCCTGACTTTC. It codes for CASRTGANVLTF.

The chain is built from TRBV28 and TRBJ1-2; 8 nucleotides agree with TRBD1. CDR1 MDHEN and CDR2 SYDVKM come from the germline V gene. The CDR3 spans 18 residues. The V and J ends lost 8 bases and 0 bases, in that order; junction bases with no gene match: 17. The CDR3 DNA sequence: TGTGCCAGCGGGACGAGGGAGGGACAGGTTAATGCTAACTATGGCTACACCTTC. This codes for CASGTREGQVNANYGYTF.

The chain carries TRBV19 and TRBJ1-1, with D possibly being TRBD1 (6 bases). There are 14 residues in the CDR3. Germline V gene lookup returns CDR1 LNHDA and CDR2 SQIVND (reference sequence). V dropped 6 bases and J dropped 2 bases, with 13 bases sitting between them. The CDR3: CASRTGSFNTEAFF. The CDR3 region has the DNA TGTGCCAGTAGGACAGGTTCCTTTAACACTGAAGCTTTCTTT.

The V call is TRBV10-3, the J call TRBJ1-3, with D maybe TRBD1 (6 bases). Germline V gives CDR1 ENHRY, CDR2 SYGVKD. This CDR3 is built from 14 residues. V lost 3 bases and J 3 bases, leaving 9 bases between the germline ends. CDR3 bases: TGTGCCATCAGTGACCAGGGGTTTGGAAACACCATATATTTT. This translates into CAISDQGFGNTIYF.

In DNA form, the CDR3 reads TGTGCCTGGAGTCCAGGGTTTACTGAAGCTTTCTTT. Its translation: CAWSPGFTEAFF. The chain uses TRBV30 and TRBJ1-1; the D gene is possibly TRBD1 (5 bases). Per the germline V gene, CDR1 is GTSNPN and CDR2 is SVGIG (reference sequence). V shed 2 bases and J shed 5 bases, with 9 bases lying between them. This CDR3 contains 12 residues.

V is TRBV6-5 and J is TRBJ2-1, with 11 positions matching TRBD2. V shed 5 bases and J 7 bases; nucleotides not matched to a gene: 7. The germline V gene encodes CDR1 MNHEY and CDR2 SVGAGI. CDR3 length: 15 amino acids. CDR3 region: CASSPGLAALNEQFF. DNA for the CDR3: TGTGCCAGCAGTCCGGGACTAGCGGCCCTGAATGAGCAGTTCTTC.

This chain links TRBV30 with TRBJ2-7, with unresolved D. V lost 5 bases and J lost 6, with 17 bases in between. There are 13 residues in the CDR3. Per germline, CDR1 GTSNPN and CDR2 SVGIG (reference sequence). CDR3 DNA sequence: TGTGCCTGGTCTCCCCCCACTACGTCCGAGCAGTACTTC. This sequence encodes CAWSPPTTSEQYF.

This clone was picked up a small number of times. The CDR3 coding sequence is TGCGCCAGCAGCTTGGCCGGGGCGGGGTACGAGCAGTACTTC. Translation: CASSLAGAGYEQYF. J is TRBJ2-7 and V is TRBV5-1; tentatively, D is TRBD2 (6 bases). This CDR3 has 14 amino acids. Germline V CDR1 and CDR2: SGHRS, YFSETQ. Trimming took off 0 bases at V and 4 bases at J, with 11 bases between the two ends.

V and J are TRBV29-1 and TRBJ2-2, with a tentative D call TRBD2 (5 bases). Trimming took 7 bases from V and 3 from J, leaving 18 bases between them. CDR3 length: 15 amino acids. The germline gives CDR1 SQVTM, CDR2 ANQGSEA. For the CDR3, the DNA is TGCAGCGCCTCCCGGCCCAACGGGGACACCGGGGAGCTGTTTTTT. This sequence encodes CSASRPNGDTGELFF.

The V gene is TRBV6-4, the J gene TRBJ2-3; 8 nucleotides agree with TRBD1. The length of the CDR3 is 15 residues. The V gene's germline CDR1 is MRHNA and CDR2 SNTAGT. Trimming cost V 4 bases and J 2 bases; bases outside gene matches: 5. The CDR3 nucleotides are TGTGCCAGCAGTGCGACAGGGGTTCCCACAGATACGCAGTATTTT. This gives the protein CASSATGVPTDTQYF.

V usage is TRBV28 and J usage is TRBJ2-7; D uncertain. V was clipped by 3 bases and J by 7 bases, with 10 bases between them. Germline lookup yields CDR1 MDHEN and CDR2 SYDVKM. CDR3 length: 12 residues. The CDR3 region has the DNA TGTGCCAGCAGTTTTCGACCCTCAGAGCAGTACTTC. Protein: CASSFRPSEQYF.